These 20 T cell receptor beta chains were all obtained from the same sample, sequenced in a study of cytomegalovirus exposure and HLA in healthy donors. Sequenced by immunoSEQ multiplex PCR; TCRdb stores in-frame clones only, minus some. The table shows 90,000 to 100,000 clones, with around 93% occurring only once. Input material: PBMCs. These receptors all stem from a woman aged 25-40 years in good health and CMV-seropositive.

The J gene is TRBJ2-1, the V gene TRBV2; D perhaps matches TRBD1 (5 bases). The V end was cut by 2 bases, the J end by 5 bases, with 13 bases between. CDR3 length equals 15 residues. The V gene's germline CDR1 is SNHLY and CDR2 FYNNEI. The chain's CDR3 is CASSEQGNSHNEQFF. Here the CDR3 DNA reads TGTGCCAGCAGTGAACAGGGTAATAGCCACAATGAGCAGTTCTTC. Full variable domain (rest looked up from reference TRBV2 and TRBJ2-1): EPEVTQTPSHQVTQMGQEVILRCVPISNHLYFYWYRQILGQKVEFLVSFYNNEISEKSEIFDDQFSVERPDGSNFTLKIRSTKLEDSAMYFCASSEQGNSHNEQFFGPGTRLTVL.

The chain recombines TRBV19 with TRBJ1-2; 9 positions agree with TRBD1. The J segment lost 8 bases and the V segment lost 7 bases, leaving 8 bases of the junction unmatched. Germline V gene sequence: CDR1 LNHDA, CDR2 SQIVND (reference sequence). The CDR3 covers 13 residues. For the CDR3, the DNA is TGTGCCAGTACCCCACAGGGGGCGCGGGGCTACACCTTC. This gives the protein CASTPQGARGYTF.

The chain is built from TRBV6-5 and TRBJ2-1; a weak D match, TRBD2 (6 bases). This CDR3 is 16 amino acids long. Germline CDR1 is MNHEY and CDR2 is SVGAGI. Trimming stripped 0 bases from V and 0 bases from J, with 9 bases between. CDR3 residues: CASSYSGGSSYNEQFF. CDR3 DNA: TGTGCCAGCAGTTACTCCGGGGGTAGCTCCTACAATGAGCAGTTCTTC.

The chain is built from TRBV19 and TRBJ2-1, with D possibly TRBD1 on 6 matching bases. The CDR3 covers 13 residues. Trimming left V 6 bases short and J 14 bases short, with 20 bases between. CDR1 and CDR2 from the germline V gene are LNHDA and SQIVND (reference sequence). The CDR3 region is CASSRGQPRDEFF. The CDR3 nucleotides are TGTGCCAGTAGCCGAGGACAGCCAAGGGATGAGTTCTTC.

This sequence joins TRBV4-3 and TRBJ2-7; TRBD1 matches 8 bases. V was pared by 3 bases and J by 4 bases, with 11 bases of the junction left unmatched. CDR3 length: 16 amino acids. Germline CDR1 LGHNA, CDR2 YSLEER. This CDR3 reads CASSHYRQGARYEQYF. The DNA of the CDR3 is TGCGCCAGCAGCCATTACAGGCAGGGGGCCCGATACGAGCAGTACTTC.

V is TRBV11-3 and J is TRBJ2-2; TRBD1 is a possible D gene (6 bases). Germline V gene lookup returns CDR1 SGHNT and CDR2 YENEEA. Trimming took off 5 bases at V and 6 bases at J, with 10 bases between the two ends. The CDR3 runs to 13 residues. Here the CDR3 reads CASSPQGSGELFF. CDR3 bases: TGTGCCAGCAGCCCGCAGGGGTCCGGGGAGCTGTTTTTT.

The J gene is TRBJ2-7, the V gene TRBV7-3; D unclear. Trimming cost V 2 bases and J 0 bases, with 8 bases left between them. Germline lookup yields CDR1 SGHTA and CDR2 FQGTGA. The CDR3 extends over 14 amino acids. The CDR3 sequence: CASSLGGNSYEQYF. CDR3 nucleotide sequence: TGTGCCAGCAGCTTAGGTGGCAACTCCTACGAGCAGTACTTC.

The chain couples TRBV28 to TRBJ2-1; TRBD2 matches 7 bases. Germline trimming cut 7 bases from V and 4 bases from J; bases unmatched to any gene: 16. CDR1 is MDHEN, CDR2 SYDVKM, per germline. CDR3 length: 17 residues. CDR3 region: CASIGGSDYRGYNEQFF. In DNA form, the CDR3 reads TGTGCCAGCATCGGCGGGAGCGACTACCGCGGATACAATGAGCAGTTCTTC.

The chain uses TRBV9 and TRBJ2-2; D possibly corresponds to TRBD1 (5 bases). The CDR3 length is 13 residues. The V end was cut by 7 bases, the J end by 4 bases, with 11 bases between. Germline V gives CDR1 SGDLS, CDR2 YYNGEE. CDR3 amino acids: CASGFRGTGELFF. The CDR3 DNA follows: TGTGCCAGCGGCTTTAGGGGCACCGGGGAGCTGTTTTTT.

V usage is TRBV7-2 and J usage is TRBJ2-1; D is perhaps TRBD2 (5 bases). The CDR3 length is 15 residues. V lost 2 bases and J lost 0, with 8 bases in between. The germline V gene has CDR1 SGHTA and CDR2 FQGNSA. In DNA, the CDR3 is TGTGCCAGCAGCTTACCGGGGAGCTCCTACAATGAGCAGTTCTTC. Amino acid sequence: CASSLPGSSYNEQFF.

V and J are TRBV7-6 and TRBJ2-3; D gene uncertain. Germline V lookup: CDR1 SGHVS, CDR2 FNYEAQ. The CDR3 covers 16 residues. Trimming removed 5 bases from V and 2 bases from J, with 17 bases in between. CDR3 region: CASSPFIAASTDTQYF. CDR3 coding DNA: TGTGCCAGCAGCCCCTTTATAGCAGCGTCCACAGATACGCAGTATTTT.

The chain is built from TRBV5-6 and TRBJ2-2, with 13 positions matching TRBD2. Germline V CDR1 and CDR2: SGHDT, YYEEEE. V shed 2 bases and J 8 bases; nucleotides not matched to a gene: 9. This CDR3 contains 17 residues. The CDR3 nucleotides read TGTGCCAGCAGCTTTTCCAGACTAGCGGGAGGTTCGGGGGAGCTGTTTTTT. Translated, it gives CASSFSRLAGGSGELFF. Full variable domain (rest looked up from reference TRBV5-6 and TRBJ2-2): DAGVTQSPTHLIKTRGQQVTLRCSPKSGHDTVSWYQQALGQGPQFIFQYYEEEERQRGNFPDRFSGHQFPNYSSELNVNALLLGDSALYLCASSFSRLAGGSGELFFGEGSRLTVL.

The chain employs TRBV19 and TRBJ2-7; 7 positions match TRBD1. The CDR3 is 16 residues long. The ends lost 5 bases at V and 4 bases at J; junction bases unmatched: 14. Germline lookup yields CDR1 LNHDA and CDR2 SQIVND (reference sequence). CDR3 DNA: TGTGCCAGTAGTTTCTACCCCCGGGACAGCCTTTACGAGCAGTACTTC. This encodes CASSFYPRDSLYEQYF.

Written as DNA, the CDR3 is TGTGCCAGCAGCTTAGGAGGGGTCCCCCAATACAATGAGCAGTTCTTC. Translated, it gives CASSLGGVPQYNEQFF. The chain combines TRBV5-4 with TRBJ2-1, with D tentatively TRBD2 (6 bases). The CDR3 extends over 16 amino acids. Trimming stripped 2 bases from V and 4 bases from J, with 16 bases between. Looked up from germline, CDR1 is SGHNT and CDR2 is YYREEE (reference sequence).

The CDR3 protein is CASSVTLDRGLEGANVLTF. The CDR3, as DNA: TGTGCCAGCAGCGTAACGCTGGACAGGGGATTGGAGGGGGCCAACGTCCTGACTTTC. This chain links TRBV9 with TRBJ2-6; 9 bases fit TRBD1. CDR3 length: 19 residues. J gave up 4 bases and V 1 base, and 12 bases lay outside the gene matches. Germline CDR1 reads SGDLS; CDR2 reads YYNGEE.

This chain links TRBV5-4 with TRBJ2-3; D not certain. Germline CDR1 is SGHNT and CDR2 is YYREEE (reference sequence). V lost 1 base to trimming and J lost 2 bases, with 5 bases between them. The CDR3 is 13 amino acids. The CDR3 here is CASSLSNTDTQYF. The CDR3 bases are TGTGCCAGCAGCTTGTCCAACACAGATACGCAGTATTTT.

The J gene is TRBJ2-7, the V gene TRBV7-9, with unresolved D. CDR3 length: 11 residues. The germline V gene encodes CDR1 SEHNR and CDR2 FQNEAQ (reference sequence). Trimming removed 3 bases from V and 13 bases from J, with 13 bases in between. The CDR3: CASSLENGEYF. The CDR3 nucleotides read TGTGCCAGCAGCTTGGAAAACGGAGAATACTTC. Together with reference TRBV7-9 and TRBJ2-7, the CDR3 gives the full variable domain: DTGVSQNPRHKITKRGQNVTFRCDPISEHNRLYWYRQTLGQGPEFLTYFQNEAQLEKSRLLSDRFSAERPKGSFSTLEIQRTEQGDSAMYLCASSLENGEYFGPGTRLTVT.

The J gene is TRBJ2-7, the V gene TRBV5-1, with 9 nucleotides matching TRBD2. Germline trimming cut 1 base from V and 3 bases from J; bases unmatched to any gene: 8. Per germline, CDR1 SGHRS and CDR2 YFSETQ. This CDR3 is built from 16 residues. CDR3 nucleotide sequence: TGCGCCAGCAGCTTGACTATTAGCGGGAGCGACTACGAGCAGTACTTC. Residues: CASSLTISGSDYEQYF.

The chain couples TRBV7-2 to TRBJ1-5, with D uncertain. Germline V gives CDR1 SGHTA, CDR2 FQGNSA. This CDR3 spans 14 amino acids. V shed 0 bases and J shed 6 bases, with 9 bases lying between them. The CDR3 DNA follows: TGTGCCAGCAGCTTAGCGAGGGTCCCTCAGCCCCAGCATTTT. Translated: CASSLARVPQPQHF.

This clone was detected a few times. This rearrangement joins TRBV28 to TRBJ2-7, with D possibly TRBD1 on 5 matching bases. V was pared by 5 bases and J by 1 base, with 18 bases between. CDR1 is MDHEN and CDR2 is SYDVKM in the germline V gene. The CDR3 covers 16 residues. CDR3 sequence (DNA): TGTGCCAGCAGTGTCTTGGGGCTCGACGGATCCTACGAGCAGTACTTC. Its protein product is CASSVLGLDGSYEQYF.